In this sample, the clone carrying this T cell receptor (beta chain) turned up many times. RNA transcripts provided the source from which TCR beta CDR3 regions were amplified. First-round RT-PCR of the TCR CDR3 relied on the HTBI primer set. TCRdb analysed the multiplex PCR reads with MiXCR anew, one entry per CDR3 protein. Among approximately 640,000 distinct CDR3 sequences listed, around a sixth were seen once. The data stem from a study of T cells in Graves' hyperthyroidism and ophthalmopathy. V lost 6 bases to trimming and J lost 5 bases, with 16 bases between them. The CDR3 spans 13 residues. Germline assignment: CDR1 DFQATT and CDR2 SNEGSKA (reference sequence).

This clonotype was obtained from a man over 45 with Graves' hyperthyroidism. Specimen: blood. The chain has TRBV20-1 and TRBJ1-2, with D tentatively TRBD1 (6 bases). The CDR3: CSARGGGLYGYTF. CDR3 in DNA: TGCAGTGCCAGGGGCGGGGGATTATATGGCTACACCTTC.